The source of this TCR beta chain is a study of cytomegalovirus exposure and HLA in healthy donors. The PCR had 60 Vbeta and 13 Jbeta primers. The data were produced by immunoSEQ multiplex PCR, yet TCRdb's version contains in-frame clones alone and is incomplete. The repertoire holds 55,000 to 80,000 clones, with around 79% as singletons. The length of the CDR3 is 13 residues. Germline V gene sequence: CDR1 MNHEY, CDR2 SVGAGI. Trimming cost V 6 bases and J 4 bases, with 10 bases left between them. This receptor was identified in a woman between 25 and 40 years old in good health and CMV-seropositive. What was sequenced was PBMCs. The V call is TRBV6-5, the J call TRBJ2-1, with a tentative D call TRBD1 (5 bases). The CDR3 bases are TGTGCCAGCAGCCTCGACAGTTACAATGAGCAGTTCTTC. Amino acids: CASSLDSYNEQFF.